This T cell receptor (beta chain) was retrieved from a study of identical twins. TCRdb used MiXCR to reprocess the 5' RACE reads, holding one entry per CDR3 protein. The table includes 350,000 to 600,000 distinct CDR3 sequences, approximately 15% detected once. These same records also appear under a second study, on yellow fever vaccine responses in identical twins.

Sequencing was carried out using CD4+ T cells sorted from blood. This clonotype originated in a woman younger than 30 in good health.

CDR3 nucleotides: TGTGCCAGCTCGGGACAAGACAATGAGCAGTTCTTC. Translated: CASSGQDNEQFF. This chain uses TRBV10-3 with TRBJ2-1; tentative D call: TRBD1 (6 bases). Trimming pared 10 bases from V and 5 bases from J, leaving 12 bases between. Germline CDR1 is ENHRY and CDR2 is SYGVKD. This CDR3 comprises 12 residues.